This T cell receptor beta chain was recorded in a study of cytomegalovirus exposure and HLA in healthy donors. Study at large: A later analysis reported the same platform for the roughly 110 validation repertoires and the 666 first-cohort repertoires. General study findings and limits: Researchers counted 164 TCR beta chains as cytomegalovirus-associated.

Remarks on this clone: Antigen unknown.

This CDR3 has 14 residues. The V gene's germline CDR1 is SEHNR and CDR2 FQNEAQ (reference sequence). V lost 4 bases and J 4 bases, leaving 14 bases between the germline ends. Only in-frame clones appear in the TCRdb table, and some are missing; sequencing was by immunoSEQ multiplex PCR. The sample includes fewer than 200,000 clones, about 87% of them seen just once. The material sequenced was PBMCs. The V call is TRBV7-9, the J call TRBJ2-7; TRBD1 is a possible D gene (6 bases). This receptor was obtained from a woman in her 30s in good health and CMV-seronegative. CDR3 nucleotide sequence: TGTGCCAGCAGCTCGGTGCCAGGGGCGTACGAGCAGTACTTC. Its translation: CASSSVPGAYEQYF.